The 9 T cell receptor beta chains below all came from one sample that was sequenced in a study of OX40 agonist ivuxolimab in advanced cancers. This table comes from immunoSEQ multiplex PCR, and its TCRdb copy is limited to in-frame clones, with some not included. The sample has 30,000 to 45,000 clones; around 73% are singletons. Sequencing was performed on CD4+ or CD8+ T cells sorted from blood, taken in a trial of the OX40 agonist ivuxolimab. The receptors here all came from an adult with an advanced solid tumor such as melanoma, head and neck, liver or kidney cancer.

V usage is TRBV5-8 and J usage is TRBJ2-3; D may be TRBD2 (6 bases). The V and J ends lost 4 bases and 2 bases respectively, with 17 bases between them. The CDR3 sequence is 16 residues long. Germline V gives CDR1 SGHTS, CDR2 YDEGEE. Written as DNA, the CDR3 is TGTGCCAGCAGCCAAGAGCAGGGAGGCGTCACAGATACGCAGTATTTT. The encoded protein is CASSQEQGGVTDTQYF.

This clone counts as medium-sized. The rearrangement joins TRBV9 to TRBJ2-2; D is undetermined. CDR1 is SGDLS and CDR2 is YYNGEE in the germline V gene. V was cut by 0 bases and J by 7 bases, with 4 bases left in between. The CDR3 totals 12 residues. The CDR3, as DNA: TGTGCCAGCAGCGTAGAGGGCGGGGAGCTGTTTTTT. Its translation: CASSVEGGELFF. The entire variable domain, with the rest obtained from reference TRBV9 and TRBJ2-2, is as follows: DSGVTQTPKHLITATGQRVTLRCSPRSGDLSVYWYQQSLDQGLQFLIQYYNGEERAKGNILERFSAQQFPDLHSELNLSSLELGDSALYFCASSVEGGELFFGEGSRLTVL.

This rearrangement joins TRBV6-1 to TRBJ2-2; D tentatively fits TRBD1 or TRBD2 (5 bases each). This CDR3 comprises 16 residues. Germline CDR1 and CDR2: MNHNS and SASEGT. Trimming removed 0 bases at V and 0 bases at J, with 8 bases between. CDR3 nucleotides: TGTGCCAGCAGTGAAGCGCGAGGGGCGAACACCGGGGAGCTGTTTTTT. Translating it yields CASSEARGANTGELFF.

By frequency in the sample, this clone is medium-sized. CDR3 residues: CASSSFAGGTGELFF. CDR3 DNA: TGTGCCAGCAGCTCCTTTGCGGGAGGCACCGGGGAGCTGTTTTTT. The V gene is TRBV7-8, the J gene TRBJ2-2; 8 bases match TRBD2. Germline V gene sequence: CDR1 SGHVS, CDR2 FQNEAQ. The CDR3 consists of 15 residues. V shed 4 bases and J 4 bases; nucleotides not matched to a gene: 5. Full variable domain (remainder filled in from reference TRBV7-8 and TRBJ2-2): GAGVSQSPRYKVAKRGQDVALRCDPISGHVSLFWYQQALGQGPEFLTYFQNEAQLDKSGLPSDRFFAERPEGSVSTLKIQRTQQEDSAVYLCASSSFAGGTGELFFGEGSRLTVL.

This rearrangement joins TRBV6-5 to TRBJ1-6; D is possibly TRBD1 (6 bases). V dropped 2 bases and J dropped 10 bases, with 12 bases sitting between them. There are 14 residues in the CDR3. The germline gives CDR1 MNHEY, CDR2 SVGAGI. The CDR3 region is CASSYVTGGSPLHF. The CDR3 bases are TGTGCCAGCAGTTACGTAACGGGGGGCTCACCCCTCCACTTT.

The V and J genes are TRBV5-6 and TRBJ2-4, with 8 bases aligning to TRBD1. V trimming: 1 base; J trimming: 1 base; junction bases outside the gene matches: 4. Germline CDR1 and CDR2: SGHDT and YYEEEE. This CDR3 is 16 amino acids long. The CDR3 coding sequence is TGTGCCAGCAGCTTGAGGACAGGGTTTGCCAAAAACATTCAGTACTTC. Protein product: CASSLRTGFAKNIQYF.

V and J are TRBV27 and TRBJ1-1; D gene unclear. Looked up from germline, CDR1 is MNHEY and CDR2 is SMNVEV (reference sequence). V was shortened by 6 bases and J by 2 bases, with 10 bases between the two germline ends. This CDR3 region has 13 residues. The DNA for the CDR3 is TGTGCCAGCAGCGGCAGTGTAAACACTGAAGCTTTCTTT. Its protein is CASSGSVNTEAFF.

This chain uses TRBV5-1 with TRBJ1-1, with a weak D call TRBD1 (5 bases). This CDR3 contains 15 residues. Per germline, CDR1 SGHRS and CDR2 YFSETQ. Trimming took 0 bases from V and 7 from J, leaving 16 bases between them. The CDR3 sequence: CASSLGEGPLDEAFF. The CDR3 DNA sequence: TGCGCCAGCAGCTTGGGGGAGGGGCCGTTAGATGAAGCTTTCTTT. The full variable domain, its missing parts supplied by reference TRBV5-1 and TRBJ1-1, is KAGVTQTPRYLIKTRGQQVTLSCSPISGHRSVSWYQQTPGQGLQFLFEYFSETQRNKGNFPGRFSGRQFSNSRSEMNVSTLELGDSALYLCASSLGEGPLDEAFFGQGTRLTVV.

This clone appeared a few times. The gene calls are TRBV28 and TRBJ2-3; D is unresolved. The CDR3 is 15 residues long. With 2 bases removed from V and 0 bases from J, the gap between germline ends came to 9 bases. Germline CDR1 MDHEN, CDR2 SYDVKM. The CDR3 DNA sequence: TGTGCCAGCAGTTTAGGTTCAGCGAGCACAGATACGCAGTATTTT. Translation: CASSLGSASTDTQYF.